This T cell receptor beta chain was retrieved from a study of blood T cell repertoires in COVID-19. Looking at the study overall: Researchers got acute and convalescent COVID-19 samples from the United States, Italy and Spain. PBMCs, B-cell-depleted T cells, or T cells were the source of the cDNA or gDNA that made up the material.

Germline V gene data show CDR1 as MDHEN and CDR2 as SYDVKM. The CDR3 is 13 amino acids. Losses at the gene ends were 6 bases for V and 5 bases for J; bases not matched to a gene: 6. Method: immunoSEQ multiplex PCR; TCRdb's copy keeps in-frame clones and lacks some. The table records under 200,000 clones, less than 90% of them present only once. Participants spanned ages about 18 to 90 years and resided in about 25 US areas. Before they entered the study, exposed participants had met a COVID-19 case within 2 weeks. The chain is built from TRBV28 and TRBJ2-7, with 8 bases fitting TRBD1. This TCR came from a woman aged 30 to 39 who had been exposed to COVID-19. The sample consisted of PBMCs or T cells enriched from blood (not recorded which). CDR3 sequence reads: CASRGTGVHEQYF. CDR3 bases: TGTGCCAGCAGGGGGACAGGCGTTCACGAGCAGTACTTC.